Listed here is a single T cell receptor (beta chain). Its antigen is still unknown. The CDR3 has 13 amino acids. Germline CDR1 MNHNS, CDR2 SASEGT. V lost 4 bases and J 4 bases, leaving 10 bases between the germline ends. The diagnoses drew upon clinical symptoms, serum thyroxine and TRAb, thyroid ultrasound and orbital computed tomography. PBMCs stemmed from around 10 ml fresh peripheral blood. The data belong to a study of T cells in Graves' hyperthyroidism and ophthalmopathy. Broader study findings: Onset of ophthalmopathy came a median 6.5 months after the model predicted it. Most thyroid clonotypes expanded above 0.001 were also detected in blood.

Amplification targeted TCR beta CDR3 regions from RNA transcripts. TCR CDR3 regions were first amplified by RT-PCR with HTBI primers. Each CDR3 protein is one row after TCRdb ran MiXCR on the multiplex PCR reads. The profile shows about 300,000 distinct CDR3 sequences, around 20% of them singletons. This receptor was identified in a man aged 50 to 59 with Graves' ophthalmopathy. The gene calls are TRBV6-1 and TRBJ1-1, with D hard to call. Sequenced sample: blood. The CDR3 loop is CASSGWESTEAFF. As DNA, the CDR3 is TGTGCCAGCAGTGGGTGGGAGAGCACTGAAGCTTTCTTT.